These 32 T cell receptor beta chains share one sample of origin, sequenced in a study of blood T cells in healthy people across ages. The authors ran a second PCR of about 7 to 11 cycles using a sample-barcoded 5' primer and a J-beta primer mix. Using its own MiXCR run on the 5' RACE reads, TCRdb lists one record per CDR3 protein. The sample includes about 680,000 distinct CDR3 sequences, more than 40% of them seen just once. Input material: blood. These receptors came from an older woman in good health.

This clonotype was recorded a few times. This chain joins TRBV6-5 and TRBJ2-4; 8 bases are a match to TRBD1. With 6 bases clipped from V and 8 bases from J, the junction kept 6 bases outside the gene matches. The CDR3 loop spans 13 amino acids. The germline gives CDR1 MNHEY, CDR2 SVGAGI. CDR3 sequence: CASSQTGVDIQYF. The CDR3 nucleotides read TGTGCCAGCAGCCAGACAGGGGTGGACATTCAGTACTTC.

The chain couples TRBV28 to TRBJ2-3; 8 bases match TRBD2. V shed 6 bases and J 5 bases; nucleotides not matched to a gene: 7. Germline V gene sequence: CDR1 MDHEN, CDR2 SYDVKM. This CDR3 is 14 amino acids long. The DNA for the CDR3 is TGTGCCAGCAGCGGGAAGCGGGAGATAGATACGCAGTATTTT. Translated, it gives CASSGKREIDTQYF.

This chain links TRBV10-3 with TRBJ2-3, with 9 positions matching TRBD2. V was clipped by 6 bases and J by 2 bases; unmatched bases: 3. CDR3 size: 14 residues. Germline lookup yields CDR1 ENHRY and CDR2 SYGVKD. The CDR3 protein is CAIRSGRSTDTQYF. The CDR3 DNA sequence: TGTGCCATCAGGAGCGGGAGGTCCACAGATACGCAGTATTTT.

This chain links TRBV20-1 with TRBJ2-7; 7 positions match TRBD1. V was clipped by 4 bases and J by 0 bases; unmatched bases: 6. Looked up from germline, CDR1 is DFQATT and CDR2 is SNEGSKA (reference sequence). The CDR3 totals 14 residues. CDR3 DNA: TGCAGTGCTAAAAGGACAGGTGTCTCCTACGAGCAGTACTTC. Amino acids: CSAKRTGVSYEQYF.

This chain links TRBV20-1 with TRBJ1-1; maybe TRBD1 (6 bases). V lost 6 bases to trimming and J lost 0 bases, with 17 bases between them. This CDR3 region has 15 residues. Germline CDR1 DFQATT, CDR2 SNEGSKA (reference sequence). CDR3 residues: CSASQGPTMNTEAFF. The DNA of the CDR3 is TGCAGTGCGTCCCAGGGGCCGACTATGAACACTGAAGCTTTCTTT.

This clonotype was seen only once. V gene TRBV18 combines with J gene TRBJ1-1, with D possibly being TRBD1 (5 bases). This CDR3 spans 14 amino acids. V gave up 5 bases and J gave up 3 bases, with 13 bases separating them. Germline CDR1 KGHSH, CDR2 LQKENI. The DNA for the CDR3 is TGTGCCAGCTCATCGTCCGGGACCGACACTGAAGCTTTCTTT. Protein: CASSSSGTDTEAFF.

V usage is TRBV3-1 and J usage is TRBJ2-6; tentatively, D is TRBD1 (6 bases). The V gene lost 5 bases and the J gene lost 0 bases, with 14 bases spanning the gap. CDR1 LGHDT and CDR2 YNNKEL come from the germline V gene (reference sequence). The length of the CDR3 is 17 residues. CDR3 in DNA: TGTGCCAGCAGCGGGACACCAGCCGGCTCTGGGGCCAACGTCCTGACTTTC. This codes for CASSGTPAGSGANVLTF.

This rearrangement joins TRBV7-3 to TRBJ2-4, with unresolved D. Trimming took off 1 base at V and 5 bases at J, with 12 bases between the two ends. Germline assignment: CDR1 SGHTA and CDR2 FQGTGA. The CDR3 has 15 residues. CDR3 sequence reads: CASSLIGSDENIQYF. In DNA form, the CDR3 reads TGTGCCAGCAGCTTAATAGGGTCAGACGAAAACATTCAGTACTTC.

The J gene is TRBJ2-6, the V gene TRBV20-1; D uncertain. From germline, CDR1 is DFQATT and CDR2 SNEGSKA (reference sequence). CDR3 length: 17 residues. The V and J ends lost 4 bases and 0 bases respectively, with 16 bases between them. CDR3 nucleotide sequence: TGCAGTGCTACCCCCCCGGGCCTTACCTCTGGGGCCAACGTCCTGACTTTC. Protein product: CSATPPGLTSGANVLTF.

The CDR3 DNA is TGTGCCAGCGGCGGAACTTTCTCCTACAATGAGCAGTTCTTC. This encodes CASGGTFSYNEQFF. This chain uses TRBV2 with TRBJ2-1; the D is unclear. Trimming removed 8 bases at V and 0 bases at J, with 11 bases between. The CDR3 loop spans 14 amino acids. Germline lookup yields CDR1 SNHLY and CDR2 FYNNEI.

Of note for this clonotype: One end of the junction is discordant with germline, which a read error may explain. V usage is TRBV5-4 and J usage is TRBJ2-4, with D uncertain. The CDR3 has 15 residues. Germline V gene data show CDR1 as SGHNT and CDR2 as YYREEE (reference sequence). CDR3 sequence: CASSHPDDAKNSQYF. The CDR3 DNA sequence: TGTGCCAGCAGCCACCCCGATGATGCCAAAAACAGTCAGTACTTC.

The rearrangement uses TRBV7-9 and TRBJ2-1; 7 positions match TRBD1. Trimming cost V 5 bases and J 7 bases; bases outside gene matches: 11. Germline-derived CDR1 and CDR2 are SEHNR and FQNEAQ (reference sequence). The CDR3 length is 15 residues. CDR3: CASSPLTGYLNEQFF. CDR3 in DNA: TGTGCCAGCAGCCCACTGACAGGGTACTTGAATGAGCAGTTCTTC.

V gene TRBV6-1 combines with J gene TRBJ2-5, with D uncertain. The germline gives CDR1 MNHNS, CDR2 SASEGT. The CDR3 extends over 17 amino acids. V lost 5 bases to trimming and J lost 1 base, with 20 bases between them. The CDR3 DNA reads TGTGCCAGCAGTAGGTACCGTGGGCACCAAATCCAAGAGACCCAGTACTTC. Protein sequence: CASSRYRGHQIQETQYF.

This clonotype appeared a few times. The rearrangement joins TRBV12-3 or TRBV12-4 to TRBJ2-1; 9 bases are shared with TRBD2. Unmatched junction bases numbered 6, after V lost 6 bases and J lost 0 bases. This CDR3 contains 16 residues. The CDR3 spells CASRGTSRSSYNEQFF. The CDR3 DNA reads TGTGCCAGCAGAGGGACTAGCAGGAGCTCCTACAATGAGCAGTTCTTC.

This clonotype was observed many times. This chain uses TRBV3-1 with TRBJ2-7; D remains ambiguous. Germline V CDR1 and CDR2: LGHDT, YNNKEL (reference sequence). V gave up 6 bases and J gave up 4 bases, with 7 bases separating them. The CDR3 is 11 residues long. The CDR3 nucleotides read TGTGCCAGCAGTCGGATTTACGAGCAGTACTTC. Encoded protein: CASSRIYEQYF.

This clonotype was counted once. At one end the junction does not follow the germline gene, possibly because of a read error. The chain carries TRBV12-3 or TRBV12-4 and TRBJ2-4; no clear D gene. This CDR3 comprises 13 residues. CDR3 amino acids: CANSFHGSYERYF. The CDR3 coding sequence is TGTGCCAACAGTTTCCACGGGTCCTACGAGCGGTACTTC.

The chain combines TRBV29-1 with TRBJ2-3; D is ambiguous. With 4 bases removed from V and 11 bases from J, the gap between germline ends came to 19 bases. This CDR3 contains 13 residues. Germline CDR1 reads SQVTM; CDR2 reads ANQGSEA. As DNA, the CDR3 is TGCAGCGTTGTTCGCGGCCCTCTGGCGCAGCAGTATTTT. Protein: CSVVRGPLAQQYF.

A word on this clonotype: A much larger clone sits a single nucleotide away, making a read error possible. The chain is built from TRBV5-1 and TRBJ1-2; 8 nucleotides agree with TRBD1. Germline loops: CDR1 SGHRS, CDR2 YFSETQ. The CDR3 covers 15 residues. After removal of 4 bases from V and 7 bases from J, the junction contained 12 bases not matched to a gene. The CDR3 sequence: CASSRTTGAVGGYTF. CDR3 sequence (DNA): TGCGCCAGCAGCAGGACGACAGGGGCGGTCGGTGGCTACACCTTC.

This clonotype has a handful of counts. The chain links TRBV15 to TRBJ1-2; no firm D call. Germline CDR1 is LNHNV and CDR2 is YYDKDF (reference sequence). There are 12 residues in the CDR3. V lost 8 bases, J lost 3 bases, and 10 bases lay in between. The CDR3 DNA sequence: TGTGCCACCTCGCTTCGCCACTATGGCTACACCTTC. Translated: CATSLRHYGYTF.

The V and J genes are TRBV9 and TRBJ2-5; the match to TRBD1 covers 8 bases. This CDR3 spans 15 amino acids. V lost 3 bases and J lost 4; bases outside the gene matches: 8. Germline CDR1 and CDR2: SGDLS and YYNGEE. DNA for the CDR3: TGTGCCAGCAGCGGCAGGACAGGGTGGGGAGAGACCCAGTACTTC. Translation: CASSGRTGWGETQYF.

J is TRBJ2-2 and V is TRBV20-1; 10 bases agree with TRBD2. Germline CDR1 DFQATT, CDR2 SNEGSKA (reference sequence). The junction had 8 bases not matched to a gene; V was cut back by 3 bases and J by 4 bases. The CDR3 consists of 16 residues. The CDR3: CSARPSGRGFTGELFF. The CDR3 DNA follows: TGCAGTGCTAGGCCGAGCGGGAGGGGATTCACCGGGGAGCTGTTTTTT.

The rearrangement links TRBV4-1 to TRBJ2-3; the match to TRBD2 covers 14 bases. CDR1 MGHRA and CDR2 YSYEKL come from the germline V gene. The CDR3 spans 18 residues. V lost 2 bases to trimming and J lost 5 bases; unmatched junction nucleotides: 9. CDR3 bases: TGCGCCAGCAGCCAATCGGGACTAGCGGGAGACGAAGTAGATACGCAGTATTTT. Translating it yields CASSQSGLAGDEVDTQYF.

The rearrangement links TRBV7-2 to TRBJ2-5; 10 positions agree with TRBD1. With 5 bases clipped from V and 3 bases from J, the junction kept 6 bases outside the gene matches. Germline CDR1 is SGHTA and CDR2 is FQGNSA. CDR3 size: 15 residues. The CDR3 is CASSRGDRGEETQYF. CDR3 nucleotide sequence: TGTGCCAGCAGCCGAGGGGACAGGGGAGAAGAGACCCAGTACTTC.

This clonotype came up once. The V gene is TRBV6-5, the J gene TRBJ2-7; weak D call: TRBD2 (7 bases). CDR3 length: 15 residues. V lost 5 bases to trimming and J lost 9 bases, with 23 bases between them. Germline V gene data show CDR1 as MNHEY and CDR2 as SVGAGI. The CDR3: CASSGGDTPSGGQYF. CDR3 sequence (DNA): TGTGCCAGCAGTGGGGGGGACACACCCTCTGGTGGGCAGTACTTC.

V is TRBV28 and J is TRBJ1-1, with 7 bases fitting TRBD1. The V gene's germline CDR1 is MDHEN and CDR2 SYDVKM. V was pared by 4 bases and J by 7 bases, with 15 bases of the junction left unmatched. This CDR3 has 16 amino acids. The CDR3 DNA reads as TGTGCCAGCAGTTCCCAACCACAGGGGAGGGTGAGTGAAGCTTTCTTT. This gives the protein CASSSQPQGRVSEAFF.

The rearrangement joins TRBV7-9 to TRBJ2-5, with TRBD2 matching over 8 bases. The CDR3 covers 16 residues. Germline V lookup: CDR1 SEHNR, CDR2 FQNEAQ (reference sequence). V was pared by 3 bases and J by 5 bases, with 11 bases of the junction left unmatched. The CDR3 region is CASSFGGTRGGETQYF. The CDR3 region has the DNA TGTGCCAGCAGCTTCGGCGGGACTAGGGGGGGTGAGACCCAGTACTTC.

The genes are TRBV10-2 and TRBJ1-2, with D tentatively TRBD1 (5 bases). There are 15 residues in the CDR3. The ends were cut back, 8 bases at V and 0 bases at J, with 16 bases in the middle. CDR1 is WSHSY and CDR2 is SAAADI in the germline V gene. CDR3 sequence (DNA): TGCGCCAGCGGGGGGGGGACGGATTCTAACTATGGCTACACCTTC. Amino acid sequence: CASGGGTDSNYGYTF.

This chain links TRBV28 with TRBJ2-4; D is undetermined. This CDR3 is built from 13 residues. CDR1 MDHEN and CDR2 SYDVKM come from the germline V gene. V was cut by 8 bases and J by 9 bases, with 17 bases left in between. The CDR3 DNA reads TGTGCCAGCTTACCACTCGGGTATGGCATTCAGTACTTC. Translation: CASLPLGYGIQYF.

The chain carries TRBV16 and TRBJ1-2, with 8 bases identical to TRBD1. The CDR3 loop spans 17 amino acids. Germline V gene sequence: CDR1 KGHSY, CDR2 FQNENV. Losses at the gene ends were 4 bases for V and 3 bases for J; bases not matched to a gene: 13. CDR3 nucleotides: TGTGCCAGCAGCCCCTTCCCTGGACAGGGTATGGACTATGGCTACACCTTC. It yields the protein CASSPFPGQGMDYGYTF. The full variable domain, in which reference TRBV16 and TRBJ1-2 provide the parts outside the CDR3, is GEEVAQTPKHLVRGEGQKAKLYCAPIKGHSYVFWYQQVLKNEFKFLISFQNENVFDETGMPKERFSAKCLPNSPCSLEIQATKLEDSAVYFCASSPFPGQGMDYGYTFGSGTRLTVV.

This clonotype was observed a few times. The chain combines TRBV27 with TRBJ1-6, with unresolved D. V was pared by 4 bases and J by 9 bases, with 10 bases between. In germline, CDR1 is MNHEY, CDR2 SMNVEV (reference sequence). The CDR3 runs 13 residues. Here the CDR3 reads CASSSQIRSPLHF. The CDR3 DNA is TGTGCCAGCAGTTCGCAGATTCGTTCACCCCTCCACTTT.

This clonotype was picked up a small number of times. CDR3 DNA sequence: TGTGCCAGCAGTCCGCTGGTATCCTGGACTAGCGGCCAAGAGACCCAGTACTTC. It codes for CASSPLVSWTSGQETQYF. J is TRBJ2-5 and V is TRBV28, with TRBD2 matching 10 bases. CDR1 and CDR2 from the germline V gene are MDHEN and SYDVKM. The trim removed 5 bases at V and 1 base at J, leaving 13 bases unmatched. This CDR3 is 18 amino acids long.

The table lists this clonotype with a few counts. V and J are TRBV6-2 or TRBV6-3 and TRBJ2-7; possibly TRBD1 for D (5 bases). Trimming removed 2 bases at V and 4 bases at J, with 24 bases between. This CDR3 has 18 amino acids. Per the germline V gene, CDR1 is MNHEY and CDR2 is SVGEGT. The CDR3 region is CASSYPYSTDSLLYEQYF. CDR3 bases: TGTGCCAGCAGTTACCCTTATTCGACAGACAGCCTCCTTTACGAGCAGTACTTC.